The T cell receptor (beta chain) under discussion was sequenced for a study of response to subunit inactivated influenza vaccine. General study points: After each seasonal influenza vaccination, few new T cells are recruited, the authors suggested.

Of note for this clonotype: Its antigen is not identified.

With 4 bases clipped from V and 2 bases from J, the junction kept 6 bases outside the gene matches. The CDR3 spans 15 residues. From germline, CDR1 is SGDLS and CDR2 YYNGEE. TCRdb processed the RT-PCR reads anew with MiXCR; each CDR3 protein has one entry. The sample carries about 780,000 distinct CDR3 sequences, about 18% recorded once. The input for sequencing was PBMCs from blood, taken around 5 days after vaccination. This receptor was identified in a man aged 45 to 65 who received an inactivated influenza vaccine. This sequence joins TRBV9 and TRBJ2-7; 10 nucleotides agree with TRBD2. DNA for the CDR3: TGTGCCAGCAGCCTTAGCGGGAGGTCAGCCTACGAGCAGTACTTC. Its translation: CASSLSGRSAYEQYF.